The source of this TCR beta chain is a study of shared clonotypes between healthy human individuals. Study information: Per donor, three plates held CD4 naive cells, three held CD4 memory, two held CD8 naive and one held CD8 memory. Notes on the study in general: Clonotypes not shared had lower generation probabilities than those common to all four donors.

A note on this clone: Antigen specificity is unknown.

CD45RO negativity and positive selection for CCR7 defined naive CD8 cells, a population that excluded terminally differentiated effector memory CD45RA+ cells. The CDR3 is 12 amino acids. Germline V lookup: CDR1 SEHNR, CDR2 FQNEAQ (reference sequence). The V and J ends lost 10 bases and 8 bases respectively, with 15 bases between them. The assay was carried out at the deep level. Sorted-subset replicate PCR reactions were performed with approximately 180 ng DNA, corresponding to roughly 30,000 T cell genomes. The table came from immunoSEQ multiplex PCR; TCRdb's copy has only in-frame clones and leaves some out. The data hold approximately 2,000,000 clones, with roughly 95% observed a single time.

The material sequenced was naive CD8+ T cells from PBMCs. The gene calls are TRBV7-9 and TRBJ2-1; D call uncertain. This sequence was found in a man between 18 and 29 years old in good health. Some clones in this sample may be carry-over from other donors' samples. For the CDR3, the DNA is TGTGCCACAGGTCCCAAACGGGATGAGCAGTTCTTC. Protein product: CATGPKRDEQFF.